A selection of T cell receptor beta chains follows, all from one sample in a study of technical replicates of blood from a handful of donors. Generated by immunoSEQ multiplex PCR, the TCRdb table keeps only in-frame clones and is missing some. The sample has 50,000 to 70,000 clones, approximately 90% seen once. Sequenced input: PBMCs. These receptor sequences come from a human donor in good health. Some clones in this sample may be carry-over from other donors' samples. Both conserved end residues are part of each CDR3. The D gene is left open where the match is weak. Clone size appears in some rows only: once, few, many, or a class for an expanded clone.

J gene	V gene	D gene	clone size	CDR3 protein	CDR3 DNA
TRBJ1-1	TRBV9	NA	NA	CASSAGDTQENTEAFF	TGTGCCAGCAGCGCTGGGGACACCCAGGAGAACACTGAAGCTTTCTTT
TRBJ2-1	TRBV7-2	TRBD2	once	CASIPLAGKYNEQFF	TGTGCCAGCATTCCGCTAGCGGGAAAGTACAATGAGCAGTTCTTC
TRBJ1-2	TRBV10-3	NA	few	CAISELQGYGYTF	TGTGCCATCAGTGAGCTTCAGGGGTATGGCTACACCTTC
TRBJ2-5	TRBV5-1	NA	NA	CASSAGESPPYF	TGCGCCAGCAGCGCCGGGGAGTCCCCCCCGTACTTC
TRBJ1-1	TRBV19	TRBD1	NA	CASSIRQGAPVTEAFF	TGTGCCAGTAGTATCCGACAGGGGGCACCGGTAACTGAAGCTTTCTTT
TRBJ2-3	TRBV19	NA	NA	CASSIGAGVSLEDTDTQYF	TGTGCCAGTAGTATTGGAGCAGGGGTCTCGCTTGAGGACACAGATACGCAGTATTTT
TRBJ2-3	TRBV18	TRBD2	NA	CASRTSGIADTQYF	TGTGCCAGCCGGACTAGCGGGATCGCAGATACGCAGTATTTT
TRBJ2-5	TRBV9	TRBD2	NA	CASSVEPSGQETQYF	TGTGCCAGCAGCGTAGAGCCTAGCGGGCAAGAGACCCAGTACTTC
TRBJ2-1	TRBV12-5	TRBD1	NA	CASGLVRTGNEQFF	TGTGCTAGTGGTTTGGTACGGACAGGCAATGAGCAGTTCTTC
TRBJ2-7	TRBV6-5	NA	NA	CASRSSDSSYEQYF	TGTGCCAGCAGGTCGAGTGATAGCTCCTACGAGCAGTACTTC
TRBJ1-6	TRBV19	NA	NA	CASRNQGTAPLHF	TGTGCCAGTAGAAACCAGGGTACGGCACCCCTCCACTTT
TRBJ1-4	TRBV5-1	TRBD1	NA	CASSTGTGYPNEKLFF	TGCGCCAGCAGTACCGGGACAGGCTACCCTAATGAAAAACTGTTTTTT
TRBJ2-3	TRBV7-8	TRBD2	NA	CASSLSGGAGDTQYF	TGTGCCAGCAGCTTGAGCGGGGGGGCAGGGGATACGCAGTATTTT
TRBJ1-2	TRBV12-2	NA	NA	CASRLGGTGWNYGYTF	TGTGCAAGTCGCTTAGGGGGGACAGGGTGGAACTATGGCTACACCTTC
TRBJ1-2	TRBV7-2	NA	NA	CASSLAPGAGGYTF	TGTGCCAGCAGCTTAGCGCCAGGGGCGGGTGGCTACACCTTC
TRBJ2-7	TRBV7-6	TRBD2	NA	CASSFAGLASYYEQYF	TGTGCCAGCAGCTTCGCAGGACTAGCGAGCTACTACGAGCAGTACTTC
TRBJ2-7	TRBV7-2	TRBD2	NA	CASSSASGSYEQYF	TGTGCCAGCAGCTCCGCTAGCGGGTCCTACGAGCAGTACTTC
TRBJ2-7	TRBV7-9	NA	NA	CASSLEPDEQYF	TGTGCCAGCAGCTTAGAACCGGACGAGCAGTACTTC
TRBJ1-5	TRBV9	TRBD1	NA	CASSRQGANQPQHF	TGTGCCAGCAGTAGACAGGGGGCGAATCAGCCCCAGCATTTT
TRBJ2-7	TRBV7-2	TRBD2	NA	CASGGLAYLGEQYF	TGTGCCAGTGGGGGACTAGCTTATCTCGGCGAGCAGTACTTC
TRBJ2-3	TRBV5-8	TRBD1	NA	CASPGTDTDTQYF	TGTGCCAGCCCCGGGACAGACACAGATACGCAGTATTTT
TRBJ2-7	TRBV7-9	TRBD2	NA	CASSPERGVQYF	TGTGCCAGCAGCCCGGAGCGGGGGGTGCAGTACTTC
TRBJ2-1	TRBV9	NA	NA	CASSVDPVTYNEQFF	TGTGCCAGCAGCGTAGATCCGGTCACCTACAATGAGCAGTTCTTC
TRBJ1-1	TRBV5-4	TRBD1	NA	CASSSGGNQGTEAFF	TGTGCCAGCAGCTCAGGGGGAAACCAGGGCACTGAAGCTTTCTTT
TRBJ2-5	TRBV18	TRBD2	once	CASSPASGKETQYF	TGTGCCAGCTCACCAGCTAGCGGAAAAGAGACCCAGTACTTC
TRBJ1-2	TRBV13	TRBD1	few	CASSSRDRGYGGYTF	TGTGCCAGCAGCTCTAGGGACAGGGGGTACGGTGGCTACACCTTC
TRBJ2-1	TRBV19	TRBD2	NA	CASTLVGGAYNEQFF	TGTGCCAGTACCCTCGTCGGGGGGGCTTACAATGAGCAGTTCTTC
TRBJ2-7	TRBV11-2	TRBD1	NA	CASSWTGNNEQYF	TGTGCCAGCAGCTGGACAGGGAACAACGAGCAGTACTTC
TRBJ2-3	TRBV9	NA	NA	CASSVGDSGGKSTDTQYF	TGTGCCAGCAGCGTAGGGGATAGTGGGGGGAAGAGCACAGATACGCAGTATTTT
TRBJ2-2	TRBV4-1	TRBD2	NA	CASSRSGGFTGELFF	TGCGCCAGCAGCCGTAGCGGGGGGTTCACCGGGGAGCTGTTTTTT
TRBJ1-3	TRBV5-1	NA	NA	CASSSPGSGGINTIYF	TGCGCCAGCAGCTCCCCCGGGTCGGGGGGAATCAACACCATATATTTT
TRBJ1-2	TRBV5-1	NA	NA	CASSLLGVGDGYTF	TGCGCCAGCAGCTTACTCGGCGTCGGAGACGGCTACACCTTC
TRBJ2-4	TRBV4-2	NA	NA	CASSPKAEADLAKNIQYF	TGTGCCAGCAGCCCGAAAGCGGAGGCAGATTTAGCCAAAAACATTCAGTACTTC
TRBJ1-2	TRBV7-9	NA	NA	CASSGIGLLAGAIYGYTF	TGTGCCAGCAGCGGGATCGGCCTTTTGGCGGGGGCCATCTATGGCTACACCTTC
TRBJ2-7	TRBV4-2	TRBD2	NA	CASSQELQGLASYEQYF	TGTGCCAGCAGCCAGGAACTTCAGGGACTAGCATCCTACGAGCAGTACTTC